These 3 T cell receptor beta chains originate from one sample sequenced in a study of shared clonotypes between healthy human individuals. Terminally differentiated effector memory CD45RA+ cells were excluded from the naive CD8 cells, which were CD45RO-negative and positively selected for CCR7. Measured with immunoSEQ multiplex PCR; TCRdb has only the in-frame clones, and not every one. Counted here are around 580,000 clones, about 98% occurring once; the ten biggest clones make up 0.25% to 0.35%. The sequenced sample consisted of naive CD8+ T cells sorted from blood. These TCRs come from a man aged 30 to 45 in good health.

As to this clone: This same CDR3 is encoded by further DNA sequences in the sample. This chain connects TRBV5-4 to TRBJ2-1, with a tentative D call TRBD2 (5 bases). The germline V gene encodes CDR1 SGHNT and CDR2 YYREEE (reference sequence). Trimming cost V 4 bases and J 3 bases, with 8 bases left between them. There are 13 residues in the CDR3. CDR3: CASSPTSYNEQFF. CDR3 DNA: TGTGCCAGCAGCCCCACTAGCTACAATGAGCAGTTCTTC.

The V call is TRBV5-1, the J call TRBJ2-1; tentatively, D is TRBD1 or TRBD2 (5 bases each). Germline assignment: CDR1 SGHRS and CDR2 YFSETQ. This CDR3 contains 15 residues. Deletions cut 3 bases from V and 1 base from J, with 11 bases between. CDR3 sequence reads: CASSSGTQSYNEQFF. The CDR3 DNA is TGCGCCAGCAGCTCCGGGACGCAATCCTACAATGAGCAGTTCTTC.

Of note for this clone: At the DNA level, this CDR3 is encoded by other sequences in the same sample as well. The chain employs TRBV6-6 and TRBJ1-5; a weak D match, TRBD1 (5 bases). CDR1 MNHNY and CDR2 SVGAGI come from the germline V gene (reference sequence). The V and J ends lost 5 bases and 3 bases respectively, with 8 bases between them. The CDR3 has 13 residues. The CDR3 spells CASSRGPNQPQHF. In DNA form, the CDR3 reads TGTGCCAGCAGTAGGGGACCCAATCAGCCCCAGCATTTT.